The 13 T cell receptor beta chains in this list originate from one sample, sequenced in a study of control samples from healthy donors and cancer patients. The repertoire was sequenced with immunoSEQ multiplex PCR; TCRdb's copy has only in-frame clones and lacks some. The sample lists about 190,000 clones, approximately 95% occurring once. Sequencing was done on a sample of blood. The receptor source for this set is a man between 18 and 29 years old in good health.

In this sample, this clone turned up once. CDR3 sequence reads: CATRTEPWNTEAFF. The CDR3 nucleotides read TGTGCCACCAGAACGGAACCCTGGAACACTGAAGCTTTCTTT. The rearrangement joins TRBV15 to TRBJ1-1; the D is unclear. The germline V and J ends were trimmed by 6 bases and 1 base, with 12 bases remaining between them. Germline V gives CDR1 LNHNV, CDR2 YYDKDF (reference sequence). CDR3 size: 14 residues.

The CDR3, as DNA: TGTGCCACCAGTGAGACAGGTTGGCAGCCCCAGCATTTT. Its translation: CATSETGWQPQHF. This chain uses TRBV24-1 with TRBJ1-5; D perhaps matches TRBD1 (6 bases). CDR1 and CDR2 (germline): KGHDR, SFDVKD. There are 13 residues in the CDR3. Trimming removed 4 bases from V and 7 bases from J, with 10 bases in between.

The chain joins TRBV15 to TRBJ2-1; 7 nucleotides match TRBD1. CDR3 length: 15 amino acids. In germline, CDR1 is LNHNV, CDR2 YYDKDF (reference sequence). The V gene end was trimmed by 1 base and the J gene end by 7 bases; junction bases not matched to a gene: 7. The CDR3 here is CATSRGQGRGNEQFF. CDR3 in DNA: TGTGCCACCAGCAGAGGACAGGGCCGTGGAAATGAGCAGTTCTTC. Based on the CDR3 plus reference TRBV15 and TRBJ2-1, the full variable domain is DAMVIQNPRYQVTQFGKPVTLSCSQTLNHNVMYWYQQKSSQAPKLLFHYYDKDFNNEADTPDNFQSRRPNTSFCFLDIRSPGLGDTAMYLCATSRGQGRGNEQFFGPGTRLTVL.

V is TRBV20-1 and J is TRBJ1-5, with D unresolved. Germline CDR1 reads DFQATT; CDR2 reads SNEGSKA (reference sequence). The CDR3 loop spans 12 amino acids. Trimming stripped 3 bases from V and 0 bases from J, with 3 bases between. DNA for the CDR3: TGCAGTGCTAGTAGTAGCAATCAGCCCCAGCATTTT. It specifies CSASSSNQPQHF.

The rearrangement uses TRBV18 and TRBJ1-6; a possible D gene is TRBD1 (5 bases). Trimming stripped 2 bases from V and 0 bases from J, with 14 bases between. In germline, CDR1 is KGHSH, CDR2 LQKENI. CDR3 length equals 18 residues. The CDR3 loop reads CASSPFIDDSSYNSPLHF. The CDR3 DNA reads as TGTGCCAGCTCACCATTTATAGACGACAGCTCCTATAATTCACCCCTCCACTTT.

The V gene is TRBV20-1, the J gene TRBJ2-1, with D possibly matching TRBD1 (6 bases). The germline V and J ends were trimmed by 4 bases and 8 bases, with 9 bases remaining between them. The CDR3 runs to 11 residues. The germline V gene has CDR1 DFQATT and CDR2 SNEGSKA (reference sequence). CDR3: CSATGVDEQFF. The CDR3 DNA follows: TGCAGTGCTACAGGGGTGGATGAGCAGTTCTTC.

This clone was found once. The gene calls are TRBV29-1 and TRBJ1-4; D might be TRBD1 (6 bases). CDR1 SQVTM and CDR2 ANQGSEA come from the germline V gene. The CDR3 totals 13 residues. V shed 3 bases and J shed 7 bases, with 12 bases lying between them. In nucleotides, the CDR3 is TGCAGCGTTGATACAGGGTTGGGTGAAAAACTGTTTTTT. It encodes CSVDTGLGEKLFF.

The chain joins TRBV5-5 to TRBJ1-6, with D unclear. Germline assignment: CDR1 SGHKS and CDR2 YYEKEE (reference sequence). V was trimmed by 5 bases and J by 8 bases, leaving 8 bases between them. This CDR3 spans 12 amino acids. CDR3: CASRADHSPLHF. The CDR3 region has the DNA TGTGCCAGCAGGGCGGATCATTCACCCCTCCACTTT.

The rearrangement uses TRBV6-5 and TRBJ1-2; 9 positions agree with TRBD1. From germline, CDR1 is MNHEY and CDR2 SVGAGI. V was clipped by 10 bases and J by 3 bases; unmatched bases: 6. CDR3 length: 13 amino acids. Written as DNA, the CDR3 is TGTGCCATTCACAGGGGGCGCGACTATGGCTACACCTTC. It is translated as CAIHRGRDYGYTF.

The rearrangement links TRBV21-1 to TRBJ1-6. TRBV21-1 is a known pseudogene. CDR3 length equals 15 residues. CDR3 protein: CASSCRDLGNSPLHF. DNA of the CDR3: TGTGCCAGCAGCTGCCGGGACCTCGGTAATTCACCCCTCCACTTT.

This rearrangement joins TRBV7-2 to TRBJ1-2, with 8 bases identical to TRBD1. Germline CDR1 is SGHTA and CDR2 is FQGNSA. The CDR3 extends over 13 amino acids. With V trimmed by 8 bases and J by 7 bases, 9 bases remained unmatched. The DNA for the CDR3 is TGTGCCAGCGCCCGAGACAGGGGACGTGGCTACACCTTC. This encodes CASARDRGRGYTF.

The J gene is TRBJ2-4, the V gene TRBV28; perhaps TRBD1 as D (5 bases). The germline CDR1 and CDR2 sequences are MDHEN and SYDVKM. Trimming shortened V by 1 base and J by 0 bases, and 10 bases separated the two germline ends. The CDR3 has 16 amino acids. CDR3 residues: CASSLSPREAKNIQYF. The DNA of the CDR3 is TGTGCCAGCAGTTTATCTCCCAGGGAAGCCAAAAACATTCAGTACTTC.

This clone has just one count. V and J are TRBV24-1 and TRBJ1-2; a weak D match, TRBD1 (5 bases). Germline loops: CDR1 KGHDR, CDR2 SFDVKD. Trimming shortened V by 1 base and J by 7 bases, and 9 bases separated the two germline ends. CDR3 size: 13 residues. CDR3 DNA: TGTGCCACCAGTGATTTATCGGGGCTTGGCTACACCTTC. This translates into CATSDLSGLGYTF.